What follows describes a single TCR beta chain. One entry per CDR3 protein results from TCRdb running MiXCR on the 5' RACE reads. In the table there are roughly 46,000 distinct CDR3 sequences, 28% of which are singletons. The CDR3 loop spans 18 amino acids. CDR1 is MGHRA, CDR2 YSYEKL, per germline. J was trimmed by 1 base and V by 1 base; bases with no gene match: 11. The source material was naive CD4+ T cells sorted from blood. As for subset: naive CD4+ T cells, CD4+CD45RA+CD25-. The TCR was taken from a female donor with breast cancer. The rearrangement uses TRBV4-1 and TRBJ2-7; 9 nucleotides line up with TRBD2. The CDR3 region has the DNA TGCGCCAGCAGCCAAGGCCGACTAGCGGCTACTTCTTCCTACGAGCAGTACTTC. Amino acid sequence: CASSQGRLAATSSYEQYF.